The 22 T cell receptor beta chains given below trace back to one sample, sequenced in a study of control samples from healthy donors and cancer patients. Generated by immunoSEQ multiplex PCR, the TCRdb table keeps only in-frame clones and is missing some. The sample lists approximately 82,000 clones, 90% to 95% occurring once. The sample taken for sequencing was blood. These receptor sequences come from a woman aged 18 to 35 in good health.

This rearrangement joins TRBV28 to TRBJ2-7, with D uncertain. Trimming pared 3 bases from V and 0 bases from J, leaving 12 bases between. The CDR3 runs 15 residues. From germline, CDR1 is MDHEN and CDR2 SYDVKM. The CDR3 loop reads CASSLSASSSYEQYF. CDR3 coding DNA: TGTGCCAGCAGTTTGAGCGCTTCGAGCTCCTACGAGCAGTACTTC.

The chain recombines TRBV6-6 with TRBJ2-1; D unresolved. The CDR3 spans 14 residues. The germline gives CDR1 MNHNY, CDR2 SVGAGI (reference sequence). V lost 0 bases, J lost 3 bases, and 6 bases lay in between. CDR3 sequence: CASSYSVDYNEQFF. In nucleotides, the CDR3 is TGTGCCAGCAGTTACTCGGTTGACTACAATGAGCAGTTCTTC.

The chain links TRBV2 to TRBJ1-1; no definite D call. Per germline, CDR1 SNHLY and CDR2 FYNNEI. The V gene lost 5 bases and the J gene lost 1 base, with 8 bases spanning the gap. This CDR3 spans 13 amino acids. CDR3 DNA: TGTGCCAGCAGTTTCACAGAGAACACTGAAGCTTTCTTT. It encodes CASSFTENTEAFF. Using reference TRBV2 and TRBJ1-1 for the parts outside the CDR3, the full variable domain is EPEVTQTPSHQVTQMGQEVILRCVPISNHLYFYWYRQILGQKVEFLVSFYNNEISEKSEIFDDQFSVERPDGSNFTLKIRSTKLEDSAMYFCASSFTENTEAFFGQGTRLTVV.

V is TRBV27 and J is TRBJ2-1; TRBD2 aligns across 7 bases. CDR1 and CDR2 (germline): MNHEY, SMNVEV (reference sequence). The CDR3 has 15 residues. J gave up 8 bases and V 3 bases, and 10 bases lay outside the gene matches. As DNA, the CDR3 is TGTGCCAGCAGTTTGTCTAGCGGCGGTCATTATGAGCAGTTCTTC. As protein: CASSLSSGGHYEQFF.

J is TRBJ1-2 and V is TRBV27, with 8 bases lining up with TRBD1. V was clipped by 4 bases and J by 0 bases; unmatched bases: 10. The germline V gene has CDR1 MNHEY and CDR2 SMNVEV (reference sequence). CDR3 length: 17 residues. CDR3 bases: TGTGCCAGCAGTTCTGGGGCAGGGGGCCATCCTAACTATGGCTACACCTTC. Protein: CASSSGAGGHPNYGYTF.

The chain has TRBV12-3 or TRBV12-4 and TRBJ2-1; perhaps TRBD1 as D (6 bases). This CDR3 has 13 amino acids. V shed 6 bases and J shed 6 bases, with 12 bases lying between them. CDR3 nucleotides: TGTGCCAGCAGCCCCGGGACACCCAATGAGCAGTTCTTC. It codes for CASSPGTPNEQFF.

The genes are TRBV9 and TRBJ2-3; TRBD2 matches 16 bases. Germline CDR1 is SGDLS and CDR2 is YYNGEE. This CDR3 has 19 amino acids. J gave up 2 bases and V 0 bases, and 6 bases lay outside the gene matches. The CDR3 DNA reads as TGTGCCAGCAGCGTAGCCCCGGGACTAGCGGGAGGGGTCACAGATACGCAGTATTTT. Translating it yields CASSVAPGLAGGVTDTQYF.

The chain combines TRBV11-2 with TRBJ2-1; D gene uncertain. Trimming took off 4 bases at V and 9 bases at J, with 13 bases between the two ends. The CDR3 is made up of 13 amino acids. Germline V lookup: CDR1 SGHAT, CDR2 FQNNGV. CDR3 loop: CASSWAGRPEQFF. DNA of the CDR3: TGTGCCAGCAGCTGGGCAGGACGACCTGAGCAGTTCTTC.

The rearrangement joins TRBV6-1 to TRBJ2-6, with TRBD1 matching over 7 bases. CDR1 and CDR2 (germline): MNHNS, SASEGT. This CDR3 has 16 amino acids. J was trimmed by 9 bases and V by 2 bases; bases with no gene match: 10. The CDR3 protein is CASSEKGANKGNVLTF. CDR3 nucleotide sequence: TGTGCCAGCAGTGAAAAGGGGGCGAATAAGGGCAACGTCCTGACTTTC.

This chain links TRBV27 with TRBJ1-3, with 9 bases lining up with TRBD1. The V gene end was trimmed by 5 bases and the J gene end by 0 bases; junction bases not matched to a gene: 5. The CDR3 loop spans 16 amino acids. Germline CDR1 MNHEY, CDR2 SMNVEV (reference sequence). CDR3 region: CASSPTGGASGNTIYF. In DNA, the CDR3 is TGTGCCAGCAGTCCCACAGGGGGCGCCTCTGGAAACACCATATATTTT.

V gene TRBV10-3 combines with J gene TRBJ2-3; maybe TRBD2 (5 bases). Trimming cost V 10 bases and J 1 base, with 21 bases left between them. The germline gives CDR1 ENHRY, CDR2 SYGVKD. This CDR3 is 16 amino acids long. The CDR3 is CANPDYHNGGTDTQYF. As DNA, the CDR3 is TGTGCCAACCCCGACTATCATAACGGTGGCACAGATACGCAGTATTTT.

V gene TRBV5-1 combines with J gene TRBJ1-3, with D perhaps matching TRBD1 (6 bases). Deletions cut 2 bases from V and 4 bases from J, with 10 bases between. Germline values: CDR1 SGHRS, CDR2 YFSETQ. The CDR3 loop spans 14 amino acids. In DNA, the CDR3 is TGCGCCAGCAGCTTCACAGGGAGAGGAAACACCATATATTTT. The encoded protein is CASSFTGRGNTIYF.

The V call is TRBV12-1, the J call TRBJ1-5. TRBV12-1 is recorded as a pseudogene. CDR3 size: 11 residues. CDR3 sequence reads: CASPPDQPQHF. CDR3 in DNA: TGTGCCAGTCCTCCGGATCAGCCCCAGCATTTT.

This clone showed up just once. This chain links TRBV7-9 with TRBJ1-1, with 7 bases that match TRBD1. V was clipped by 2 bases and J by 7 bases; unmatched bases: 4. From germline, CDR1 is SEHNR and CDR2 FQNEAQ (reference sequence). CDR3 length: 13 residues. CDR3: CASSLNDRVEAFF. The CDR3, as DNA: TGTGCCAGCAGCTTAAACGACAGGGTTGAAGCTTTCTTT.

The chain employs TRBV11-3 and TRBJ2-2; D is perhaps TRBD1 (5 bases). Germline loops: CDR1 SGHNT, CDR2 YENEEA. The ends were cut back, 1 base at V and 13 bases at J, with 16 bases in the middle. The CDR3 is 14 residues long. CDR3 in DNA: TGTGCCAGCAGCTTAGCCGTAGGGGAAGGTCGGCTGTTTTTT. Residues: CASSLAVGEGRLFF.

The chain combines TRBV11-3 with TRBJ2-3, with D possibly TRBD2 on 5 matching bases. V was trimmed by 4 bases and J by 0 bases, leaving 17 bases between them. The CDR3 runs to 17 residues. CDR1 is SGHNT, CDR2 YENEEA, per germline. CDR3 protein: CASSSGGRKTSTDTQYF. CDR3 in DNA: TGTGCCAGCAGCTCCGGAGGCAGGAAAACTAGCACAGATACGCAGTATTTT.

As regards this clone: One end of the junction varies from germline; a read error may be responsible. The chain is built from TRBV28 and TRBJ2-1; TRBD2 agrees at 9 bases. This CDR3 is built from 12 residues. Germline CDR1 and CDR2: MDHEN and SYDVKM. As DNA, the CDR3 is TGTGCCAGCAGTTTAGGGCTAGCGGGACCAGTCTTC. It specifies CASSLGLAGPVF.

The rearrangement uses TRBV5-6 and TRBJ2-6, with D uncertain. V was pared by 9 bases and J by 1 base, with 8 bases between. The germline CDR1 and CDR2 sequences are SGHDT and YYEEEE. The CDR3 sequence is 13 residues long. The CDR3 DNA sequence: TGTGCCACCCTTCTTTCTGGGGCCAACGTCCTGACTTTC. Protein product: CATLLSGANVLTF.

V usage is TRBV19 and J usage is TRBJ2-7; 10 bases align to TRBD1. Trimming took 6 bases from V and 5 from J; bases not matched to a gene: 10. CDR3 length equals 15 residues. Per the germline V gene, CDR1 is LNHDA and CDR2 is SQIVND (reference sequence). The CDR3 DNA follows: TGTGCCAGTAGCCGTCGGGACAGGGGAAGCGACGAGCAGTACTTC. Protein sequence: CASSRRDRGSDEQYF.

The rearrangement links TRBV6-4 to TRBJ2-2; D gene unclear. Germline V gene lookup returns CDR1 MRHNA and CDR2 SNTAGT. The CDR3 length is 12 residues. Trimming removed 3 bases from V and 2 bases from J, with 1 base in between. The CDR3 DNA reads TGTGCCAGCAGTGAAAACACCGGGGAGCTGTTTTTT. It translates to CASSENTGELFF.

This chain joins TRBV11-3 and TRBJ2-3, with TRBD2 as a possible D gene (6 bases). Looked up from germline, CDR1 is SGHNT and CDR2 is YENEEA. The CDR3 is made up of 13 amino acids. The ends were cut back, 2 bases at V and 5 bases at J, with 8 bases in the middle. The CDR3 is CASSLSGEDTQYF. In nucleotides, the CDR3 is TGTGCCAGCAGCTTATCGGGGGAAGATACGCAGTATTTT.

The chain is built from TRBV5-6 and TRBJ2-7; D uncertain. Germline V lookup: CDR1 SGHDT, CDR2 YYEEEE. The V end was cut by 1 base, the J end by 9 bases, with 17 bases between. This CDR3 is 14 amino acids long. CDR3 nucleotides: TGTGCCAGCAGCTTGTCCGGATACGGTACTATGCAGTACTTC. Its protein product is CASSLSGYGTMQYF.